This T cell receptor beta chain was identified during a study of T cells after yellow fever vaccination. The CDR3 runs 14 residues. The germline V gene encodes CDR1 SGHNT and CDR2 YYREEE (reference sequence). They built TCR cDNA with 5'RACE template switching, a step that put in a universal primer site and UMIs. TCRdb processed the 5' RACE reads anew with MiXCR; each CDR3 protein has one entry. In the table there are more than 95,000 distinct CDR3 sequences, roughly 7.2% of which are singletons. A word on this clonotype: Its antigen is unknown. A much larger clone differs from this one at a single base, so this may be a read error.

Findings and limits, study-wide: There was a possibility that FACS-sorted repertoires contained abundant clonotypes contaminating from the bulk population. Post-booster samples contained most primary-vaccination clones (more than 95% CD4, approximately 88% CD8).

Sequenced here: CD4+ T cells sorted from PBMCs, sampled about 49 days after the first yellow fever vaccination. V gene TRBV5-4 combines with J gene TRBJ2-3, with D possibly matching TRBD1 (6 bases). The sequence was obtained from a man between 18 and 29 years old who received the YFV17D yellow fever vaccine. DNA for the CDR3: TGTGCCAGCAGGGCGAGGACAGAAACAGATACGCTGTATTTT. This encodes CASRARTETDTLYF.